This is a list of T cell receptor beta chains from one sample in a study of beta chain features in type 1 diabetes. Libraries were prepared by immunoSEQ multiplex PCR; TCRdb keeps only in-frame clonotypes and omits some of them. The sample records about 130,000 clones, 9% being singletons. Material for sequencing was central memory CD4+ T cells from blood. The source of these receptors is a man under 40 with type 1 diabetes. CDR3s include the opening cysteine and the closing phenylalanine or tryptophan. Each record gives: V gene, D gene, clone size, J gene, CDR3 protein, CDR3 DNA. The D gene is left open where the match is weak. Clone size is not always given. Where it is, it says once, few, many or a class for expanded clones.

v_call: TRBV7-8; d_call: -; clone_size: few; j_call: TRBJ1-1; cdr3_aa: CASSFGLGRGTTEAFF; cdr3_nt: TGTGCCAGCAGCTTTGGGCTAGGAAGGGGTACCACTGAAGCTTTCTTT
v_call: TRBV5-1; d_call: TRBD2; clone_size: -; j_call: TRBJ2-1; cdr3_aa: CASSFGLAGSYNEQFF; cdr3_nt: TGCGCCAGCAGCTTCGGACTAGCGGGATCCTACAATGAGCAGTTCTTC
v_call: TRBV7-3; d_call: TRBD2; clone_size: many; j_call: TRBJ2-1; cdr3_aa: CASSSGLAGDNEQFF; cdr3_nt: TGTGCCAGCAGCTCGGGACTAGCGGGCGACAATGAGCAGTTCTTC
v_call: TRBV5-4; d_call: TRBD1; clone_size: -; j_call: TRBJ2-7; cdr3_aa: CASSFMTGENEQYF; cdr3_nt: TGTGCCAGCAGCTTCATGACAGGGGAGAACGAGCAGTACTTC
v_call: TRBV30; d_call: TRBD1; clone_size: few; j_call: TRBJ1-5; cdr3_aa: CAWSVGSGGGNQPQHF; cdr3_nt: TGTGCCTGGAGTGTAGGTTCAGGGGGCGGCAATCAGCCCCAGCATTTT
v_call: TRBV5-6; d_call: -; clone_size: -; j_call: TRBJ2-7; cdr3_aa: CASSREMEQYF; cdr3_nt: TGTGCCAGCAGTAGAGAGATGGAGCAGTACTTC
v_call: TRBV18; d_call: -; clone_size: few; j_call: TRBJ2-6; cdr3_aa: CASSPREQGTSGANVLTF; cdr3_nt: TGTGCCAGCTCACCAAGGGAGCAGGGGACCTCTGGGGCCAACGTCCTGACTTTC
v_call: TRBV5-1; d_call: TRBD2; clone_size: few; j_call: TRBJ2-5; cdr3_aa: CASSTRPGTSYQETQYF; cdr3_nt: TGCGCCAGCAGCACCCGCCCCGGGACTAGCTACCAAGAGACCCAGTACTTC
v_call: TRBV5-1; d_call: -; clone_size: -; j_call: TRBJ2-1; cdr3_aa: CASSRDTTYEQFF; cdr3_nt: TGCGCCAGCAGCCGGGACACTACATATGAGCAGTTCTTC
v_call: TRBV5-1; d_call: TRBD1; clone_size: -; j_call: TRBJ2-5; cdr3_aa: CASSPAGTGEETQYF; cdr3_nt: TGCGCCAGCAGCCCCGCCGGGACAGGGGAAGAGACCCAGTACTTC
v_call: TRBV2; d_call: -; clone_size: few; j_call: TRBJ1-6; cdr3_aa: CASGIRQINSPLHF; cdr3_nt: TGTGCCAGCGGAATACGACAGATTAATTCACCCCTCCACTTT
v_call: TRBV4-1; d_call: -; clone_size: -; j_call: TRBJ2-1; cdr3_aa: CASSQEVRVYNEQFF; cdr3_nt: TGCGCCAGCAGCCAAGAAGTACGGGTTTACAATGAGCAGTTCTTC
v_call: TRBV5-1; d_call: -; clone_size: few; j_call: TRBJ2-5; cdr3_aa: CASSIGTPQETQYF; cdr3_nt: TGCGCCAGCAGCATTGGGACACCACAAGAGACCCAGTACTTC
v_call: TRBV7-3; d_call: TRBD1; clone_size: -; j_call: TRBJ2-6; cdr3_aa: CASSSRTGAGANVLTF; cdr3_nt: TGTGCCAGCAGCTCGAGGACAGGGGCTGGGGCCAACGTCCTGACTTTC
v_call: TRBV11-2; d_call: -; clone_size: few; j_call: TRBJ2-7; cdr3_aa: CASSQEAYEQYF; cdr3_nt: TGTGCCAGCAGCCAAGAGGCCTACGAGCAGTACTTC
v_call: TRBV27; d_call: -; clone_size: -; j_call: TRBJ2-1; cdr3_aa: CASSPHDSSYNEQFF; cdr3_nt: TGTGCCAGCAGTCCCCATGACAGCTCCTACAATGAGCAGTTCTTC
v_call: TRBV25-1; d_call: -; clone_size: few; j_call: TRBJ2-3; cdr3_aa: CASSEWGRPTDTQYF; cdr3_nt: TGTGCCAGCAGTGAATGGGGCAGACCCACAGATACGCAGTATTTT
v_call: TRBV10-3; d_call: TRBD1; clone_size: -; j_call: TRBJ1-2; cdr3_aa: CAIRKTGTDYTF; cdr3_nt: TGTGCCATCAGGAAAACCGGGACAGACTACACCTTC
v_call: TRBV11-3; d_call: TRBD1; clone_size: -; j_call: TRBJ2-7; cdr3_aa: CASSSEADRGSSYEQYF; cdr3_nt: TGTGCCAGCAGCTCGGAGGCGGACAGGGGGAGCTCCTACGAGCAGTACTTC
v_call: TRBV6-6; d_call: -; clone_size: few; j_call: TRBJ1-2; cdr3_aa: CASTEDSLYGYTF; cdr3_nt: TGTGCCAGCACCGAGGACAGCCTCTATGGCTACACCTTC
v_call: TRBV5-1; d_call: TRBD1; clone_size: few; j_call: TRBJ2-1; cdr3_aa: CASSATGGSYNEQFF; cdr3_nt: TGCGCCAGCAGCGCTACAGGGGGCTCCTACAATGAGCAGTTCTTC
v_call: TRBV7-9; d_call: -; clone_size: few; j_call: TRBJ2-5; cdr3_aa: CASLLASETQYF; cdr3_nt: TGTGCCAGCCTGTTAGCCTCGGAGACCCAGTACTTC
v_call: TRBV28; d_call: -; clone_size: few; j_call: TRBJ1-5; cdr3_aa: CASSLSAQPQHF; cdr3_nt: TGTGCCAGCAGTTTGAGTGCTCAGCCCCAGCATTTT
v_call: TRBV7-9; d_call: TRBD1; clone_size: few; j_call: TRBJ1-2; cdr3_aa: CASSLPGQGANGYTF; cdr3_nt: TGTGCCAGCAGCTTACCGGGACAGGGAGCAAATGGCTACACCTTC
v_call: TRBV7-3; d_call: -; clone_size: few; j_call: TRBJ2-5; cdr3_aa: CASSFSHQETQYF; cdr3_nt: TGTGCCAGCAGCTTTAGCCACCAAGAGACCCAGTACTTC
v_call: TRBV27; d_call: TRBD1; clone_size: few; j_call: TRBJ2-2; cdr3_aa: CASSHRTGTNTGELFF; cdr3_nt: TGTGCCAGCAGTCACAGGACAGGGACGAACACCGGGGAGCTGTTTTTT
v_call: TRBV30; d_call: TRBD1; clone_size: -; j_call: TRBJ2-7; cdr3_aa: CAWMDRDTYEQYF; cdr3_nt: TGTGCCTGGATGGACAGGGACACCTACGAGCAGTACTTC
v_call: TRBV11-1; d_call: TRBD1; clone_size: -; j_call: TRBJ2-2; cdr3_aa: CASSLVGGYTGELFF; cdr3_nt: TGTGCCAGCAGCTTAGTAGGGGGCTACACCGGGGAGCTGTTTTTT
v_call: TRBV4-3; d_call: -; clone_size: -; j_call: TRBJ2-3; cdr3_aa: CASSQVGNDRQYF; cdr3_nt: TGCGCCAGCAGCCAAGTAGGAAATGACAGGCAGTATTTT
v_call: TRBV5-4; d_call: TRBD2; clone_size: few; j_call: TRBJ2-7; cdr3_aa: CASSHGRTSGSLYEQYF; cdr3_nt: TGTGCCAGCAGCCACGGTCGGACTAGCGGGTCCCTCTACGAGCAGTACTTC
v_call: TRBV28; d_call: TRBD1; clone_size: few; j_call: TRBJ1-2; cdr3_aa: CASAGQGANYGYTF; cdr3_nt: TGTGCCAGCGCGGGACAGGGGGCTAACTATGGCTACACCTTC
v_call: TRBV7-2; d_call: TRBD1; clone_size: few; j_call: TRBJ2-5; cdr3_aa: CASRKTGGGPAQYF; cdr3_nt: TGTGCCAGCCGCAAAACAGGGGGCGGTCCGGCCCAGTACTTC
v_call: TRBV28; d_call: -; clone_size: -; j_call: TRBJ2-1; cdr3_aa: CASSPAGLARNEQFF; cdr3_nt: TGTGCCAGCAGCCCGGCCGGCCTCGCGCGGAATGAGCAGTTCTTC
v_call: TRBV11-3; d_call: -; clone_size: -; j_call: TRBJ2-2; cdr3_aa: CASQNTGELFF; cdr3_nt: TGTGCCAGTCAGAACACCGGGGAGCTGTTTTTT
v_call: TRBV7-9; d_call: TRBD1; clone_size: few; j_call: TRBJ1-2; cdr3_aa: CASSAYRGRVKGYTF; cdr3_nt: TGTGCCAGCAGCGCGTACAGGGGGCGTGTGAAAGGCTACACCTTC
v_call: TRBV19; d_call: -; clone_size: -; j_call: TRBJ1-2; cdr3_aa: CASSERRGYGYTF; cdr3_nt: TGTGCCAGTAGTGAGAGACGGGGCTATGGCTACACCTTC
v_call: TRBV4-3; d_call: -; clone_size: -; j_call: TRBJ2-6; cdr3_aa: CASSQDKWPSGANVLTF; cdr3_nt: TGCGCCAGCAGCCAAGATAAGTGGCCGTCTGGGGCCAACGTCCTGACTTTC
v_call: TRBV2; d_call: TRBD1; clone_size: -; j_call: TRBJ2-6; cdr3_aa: CASSDQGAGANVLTF; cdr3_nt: TGTGCCAGCAGTGATCAGGGGGCAGGGGCCAACGTCCTGACTTTC
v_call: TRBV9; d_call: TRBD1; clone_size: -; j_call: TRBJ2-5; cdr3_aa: CASSVGTGGDSHKETQYF; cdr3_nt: TGTGCCAGCAGCGTGGGGACAGGGGGCGATTCCCACAAAGAGACCCAGTACTTC
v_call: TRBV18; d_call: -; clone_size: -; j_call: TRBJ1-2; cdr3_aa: CASSPNRGGYTF; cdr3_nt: TGTGCCAGCTCACCAAATAGAGGTGGCTACACCTTC
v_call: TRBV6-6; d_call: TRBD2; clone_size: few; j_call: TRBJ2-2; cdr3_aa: CASTWAGGHGGELFF; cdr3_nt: TGTGCCAGCACCTGGGCGGGGGGGCACGGCGGGGAGCTGTTTTTT
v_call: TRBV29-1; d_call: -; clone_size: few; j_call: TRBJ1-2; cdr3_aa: CSVDREGNGVGYTF; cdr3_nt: TGCAGCGTTGATAGGGAGGGAAATGGAGTTGGCTACACCTTC
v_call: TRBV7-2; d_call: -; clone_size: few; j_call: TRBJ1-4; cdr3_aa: CASSFKTGGAGEKLFF; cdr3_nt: TGTGCCAGCAGCTTCAAAACTGGGGGGGCAGGGGAAAAACTGTTTTTT
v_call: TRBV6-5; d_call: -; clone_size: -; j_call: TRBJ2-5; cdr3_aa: CASSYRGSETQYF; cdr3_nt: TGTGCCAGCAGTTACAGGGGATCAGAGACCCAGTACTTC
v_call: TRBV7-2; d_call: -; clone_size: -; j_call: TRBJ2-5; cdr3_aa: CASSPRREETQYF; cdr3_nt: TGTGCCAGCAGCCCACGAAGAGAAGAGACCCAGTACTTC
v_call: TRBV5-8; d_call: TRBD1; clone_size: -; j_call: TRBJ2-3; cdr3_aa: CASPTTGDSTDTQYF; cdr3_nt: TGTGCCAGCCCTACCACAGGGGATTCAACAGATACGCAGTATTTT
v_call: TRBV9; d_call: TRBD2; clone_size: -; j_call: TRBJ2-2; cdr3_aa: CASSPQGRGDTGELFF; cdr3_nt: TGTGCCAGCAGCCCGCAGGGCCGGGGGGACACCGGGGAGCTGTTTTTT
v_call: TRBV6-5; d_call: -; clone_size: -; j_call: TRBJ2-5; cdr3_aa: CASSLDGGEETQYF; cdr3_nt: TGTGCCAGCAGTCTGGACGGGGGAGAAGAGACCCAGTACTTC
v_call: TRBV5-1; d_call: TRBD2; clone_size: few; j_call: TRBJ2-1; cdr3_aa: CASSLAAGGIHEQFF; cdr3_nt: TGCGCCAGCAGCTTGGCGGCGGGGGGGATCCATGAGCAGTTCTTC
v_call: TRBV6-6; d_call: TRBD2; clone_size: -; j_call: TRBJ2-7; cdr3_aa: CASKASGSSYEQYF; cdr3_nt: TGTGCCAGCAAGGCTAGCGGTTCCTCCTACGAGCAGTACTTC
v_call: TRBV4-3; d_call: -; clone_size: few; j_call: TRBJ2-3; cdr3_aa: CASSQDVGHMGTDTQYF; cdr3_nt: TGCGCCAGCAGCCAAGACGTTGGACATATGGGCACAGATACGCAGTATTTT
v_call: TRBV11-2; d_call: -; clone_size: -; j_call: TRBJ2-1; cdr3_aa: CASSPSRPPSREEQFF; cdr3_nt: TGTGCCAGCAGCCCGAGCCGGCCCCCGTCACGGGAGGAGCAGTTCTTC
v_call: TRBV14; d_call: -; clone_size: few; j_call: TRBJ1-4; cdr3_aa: CASSRAPMEKLFF; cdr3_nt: TGTGCCAGCAGCCGAGCGCCAATGGAAAAACTGTTTTTT
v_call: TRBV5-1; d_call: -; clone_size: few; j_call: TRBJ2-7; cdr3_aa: CASSHWVQGRNYEQYF; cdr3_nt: TGCGCCAGCAGCCATTGGGTTCAGGGGCGCAACTACGAGCAGTACTTC
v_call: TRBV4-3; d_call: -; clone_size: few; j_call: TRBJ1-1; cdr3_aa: CASSQELQGRRSEAFF; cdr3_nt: TGCGCCAGCAGCCAAGAGTTGCAGGGTCGGCGCTCTGAAGCTTTCTTT
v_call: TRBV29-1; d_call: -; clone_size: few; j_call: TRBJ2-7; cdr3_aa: CSVVSPGDSEQYF; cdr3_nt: TGCAGCGTTGTATCTCCCGGGGACTCCGAGCAGTACTTC
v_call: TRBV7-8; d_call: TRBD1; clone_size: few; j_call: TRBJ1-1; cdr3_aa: CASSQGGGQGARGEAFF; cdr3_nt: TGTGCCAGCAGCCAGGGGGGCGGACAGGGGGCCCGGGGGGAAGCTTTCTTT
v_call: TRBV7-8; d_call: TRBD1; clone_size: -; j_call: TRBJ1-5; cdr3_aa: CASSSLTGWDSNQPQHF; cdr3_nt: TGTGCCAGCAGCTCGTTGACAGGGTGGGATAGCAATCAGCCCCAGCATTTT
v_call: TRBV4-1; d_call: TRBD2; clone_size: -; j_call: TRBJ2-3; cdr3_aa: CASSPRLAGDTDTQYF; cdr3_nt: TGCGCCAGCAGCCCCCGACTAGCGGGGGACACAGATACGCAGTATTTT